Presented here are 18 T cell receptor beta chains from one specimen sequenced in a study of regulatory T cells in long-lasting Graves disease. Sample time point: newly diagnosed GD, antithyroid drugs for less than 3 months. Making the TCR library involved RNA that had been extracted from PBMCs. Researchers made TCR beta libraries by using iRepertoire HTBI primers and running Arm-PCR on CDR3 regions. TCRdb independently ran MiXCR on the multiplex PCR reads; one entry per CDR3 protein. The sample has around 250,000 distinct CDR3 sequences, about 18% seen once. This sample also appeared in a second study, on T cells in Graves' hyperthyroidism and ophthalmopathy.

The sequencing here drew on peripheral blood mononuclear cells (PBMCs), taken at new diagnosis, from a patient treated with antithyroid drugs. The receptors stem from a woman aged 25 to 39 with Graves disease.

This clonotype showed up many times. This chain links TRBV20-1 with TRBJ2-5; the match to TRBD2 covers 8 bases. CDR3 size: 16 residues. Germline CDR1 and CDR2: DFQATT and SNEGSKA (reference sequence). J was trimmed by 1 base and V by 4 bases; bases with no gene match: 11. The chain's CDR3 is CSATPARGGFQETQYF. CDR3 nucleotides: TGCAGTGCTACCCCAGCCCGCGGGGGGTTCCAAGAGACCCAGTACTTC.

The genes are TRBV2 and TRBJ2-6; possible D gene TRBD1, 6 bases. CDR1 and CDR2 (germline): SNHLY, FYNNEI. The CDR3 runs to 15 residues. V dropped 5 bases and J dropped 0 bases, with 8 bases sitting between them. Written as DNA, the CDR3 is TGTGCCAGCAGTCTGGACAGCTCTGGGGCCAACGTCCTGACTTTC. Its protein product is CASSLDSSGANVLTF. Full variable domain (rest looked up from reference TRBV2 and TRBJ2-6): EPEVTQTPSHQVTQMGQEVILRCVPISNHLYFYWYRQILGQKVEFLVSFYNNEISEKSEIFDDQFSVERPDGSNFTLKIRSTKLEDSAMYFCASSLDSSGANVLTFGAGSRLTVL.

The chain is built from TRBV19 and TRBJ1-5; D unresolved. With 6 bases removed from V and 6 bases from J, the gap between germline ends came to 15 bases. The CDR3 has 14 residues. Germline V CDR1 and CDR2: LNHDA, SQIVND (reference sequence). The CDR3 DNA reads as TGTGCCAGTAGGATGGGGAGACGCAGTCAGCCCCAGCATTTT. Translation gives CASRMGRRSQPQHF.

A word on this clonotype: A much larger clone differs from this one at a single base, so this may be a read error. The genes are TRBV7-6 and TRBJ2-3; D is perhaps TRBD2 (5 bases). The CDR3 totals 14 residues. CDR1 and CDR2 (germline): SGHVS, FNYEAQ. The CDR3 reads CASSRVDSTDTQCF. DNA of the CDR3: TGTGCCAGCAGCCGAGTGGACTCCACAGATACGCAGTGTTTT.

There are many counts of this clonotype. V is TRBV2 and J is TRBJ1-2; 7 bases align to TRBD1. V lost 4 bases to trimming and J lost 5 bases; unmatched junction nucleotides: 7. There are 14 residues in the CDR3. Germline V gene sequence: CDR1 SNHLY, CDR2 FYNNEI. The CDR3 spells CASSGQGGKYGYTF. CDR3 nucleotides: TGTGCCAGCAGTGGACAGGGCGGAAAATATGGCTACACCTTC. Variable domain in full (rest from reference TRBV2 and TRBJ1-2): EPEVTQTPSHQVTQMGQEVILRCVPISNHLYFYWYRQILGQKVEFLVSFYNNEISEKSEIFDDQFSVERPDGSNFTLKIRSTKLEDSAMYFCASSGQGGKYGYTFGSGTRLTVV.

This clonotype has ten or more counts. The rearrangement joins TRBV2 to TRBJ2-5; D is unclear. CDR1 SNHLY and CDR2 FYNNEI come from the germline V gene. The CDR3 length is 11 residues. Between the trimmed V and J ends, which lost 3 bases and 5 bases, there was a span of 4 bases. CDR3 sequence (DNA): TGTGCCAGCAGTGACTCTGAGACCCAGTACTTC. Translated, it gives CASSDSETQYF.

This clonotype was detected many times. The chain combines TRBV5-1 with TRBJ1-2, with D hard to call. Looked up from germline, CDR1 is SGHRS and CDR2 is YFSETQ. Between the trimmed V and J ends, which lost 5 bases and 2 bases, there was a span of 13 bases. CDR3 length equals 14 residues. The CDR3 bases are TGCGCCAGCAGGACGTGGGGTTACAACTATGGCTACACCTTC. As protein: CASRTWGYNYGYTF.

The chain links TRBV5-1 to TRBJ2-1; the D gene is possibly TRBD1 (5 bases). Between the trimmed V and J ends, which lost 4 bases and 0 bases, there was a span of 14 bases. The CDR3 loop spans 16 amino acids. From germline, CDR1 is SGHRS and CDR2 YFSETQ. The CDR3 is CASSIDSFSSYNEQFF. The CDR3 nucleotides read TGCGCCAGCAGCATAGACAGTTTCAGCTCCTACAATGAGCAGTTCTTC. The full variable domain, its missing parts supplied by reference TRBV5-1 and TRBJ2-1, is KAGVTQTPRYLIKTRGQQVTLSCSPISGHRSVSWYQQTPGQGLQFLFEYFSETQRNKGNFPGRFSGRQFSNSRSEMNVSTLELGDSALYLCASSIDSFSSYNEQFFGPGTRLTVL.

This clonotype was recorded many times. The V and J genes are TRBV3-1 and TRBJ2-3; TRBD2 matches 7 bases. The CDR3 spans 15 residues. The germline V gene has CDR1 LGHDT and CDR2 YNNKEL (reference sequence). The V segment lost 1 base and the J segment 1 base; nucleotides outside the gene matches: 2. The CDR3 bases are TGTGCCAGCAGCCAAGTGGCGGGGGGCACAGATACGCAGTATTTT. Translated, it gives CASSQVAGGTDTQYF.

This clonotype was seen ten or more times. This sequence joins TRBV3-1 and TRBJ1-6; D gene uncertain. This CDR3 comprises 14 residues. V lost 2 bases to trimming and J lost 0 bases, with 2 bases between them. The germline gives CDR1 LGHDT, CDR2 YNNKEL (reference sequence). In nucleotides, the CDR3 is TGTGCCAGCAGCCAACGCTCCTATAATTCACCCCTCCACTTT. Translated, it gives CASSQRSYNSPLHF.

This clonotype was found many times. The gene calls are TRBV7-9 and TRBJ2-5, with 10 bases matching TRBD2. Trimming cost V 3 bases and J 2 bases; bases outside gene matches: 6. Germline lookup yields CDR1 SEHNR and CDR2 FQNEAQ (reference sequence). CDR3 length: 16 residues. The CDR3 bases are TGTGCCAGCAGCTTGGGGGGACTAGCGATACAAGAGACCCAGTACTTC. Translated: CASSLGGLAIQETQYF.

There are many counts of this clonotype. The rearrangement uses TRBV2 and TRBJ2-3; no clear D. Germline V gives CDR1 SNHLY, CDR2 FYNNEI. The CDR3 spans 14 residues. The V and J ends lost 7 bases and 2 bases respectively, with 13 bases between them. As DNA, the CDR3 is TGTGCCAGCACCCCCCTAGGGCACACAGATACGCAGTATTTT. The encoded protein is CASTPLGHTDTQYF.

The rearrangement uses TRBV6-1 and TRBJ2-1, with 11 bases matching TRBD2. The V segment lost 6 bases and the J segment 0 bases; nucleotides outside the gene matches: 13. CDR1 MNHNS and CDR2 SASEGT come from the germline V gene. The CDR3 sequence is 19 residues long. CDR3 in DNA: TGTGCCAGCAGGGACCCCCGGACTAGCGGGTCCAGCTCCTACAATGAGCAGTTCTTC. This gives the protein CASRDPRTSGSSSYNEQFF.

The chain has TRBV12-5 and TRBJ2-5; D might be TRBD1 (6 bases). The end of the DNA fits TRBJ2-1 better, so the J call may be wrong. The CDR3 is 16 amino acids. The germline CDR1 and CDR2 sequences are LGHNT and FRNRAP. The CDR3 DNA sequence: TGTGCTAGTGGTTTGGTAAACGGACGCAAGGGGGATGAGCAGTTCTTC. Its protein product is CASGLVNGRKGDEQFF.

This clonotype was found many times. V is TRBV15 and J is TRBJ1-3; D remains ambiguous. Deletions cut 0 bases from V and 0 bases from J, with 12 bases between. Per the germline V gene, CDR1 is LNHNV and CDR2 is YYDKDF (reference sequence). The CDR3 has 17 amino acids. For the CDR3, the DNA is TGTGCCACCAGCAGAGATGGAGTTTCCAGCTCTGGAAACACCATATATTTT. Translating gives CATSRDGVSSSGNTIYF. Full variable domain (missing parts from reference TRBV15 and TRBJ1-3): DAMVIQNPRYQVTQFGKPVTLSCSQTLNHNVMYWYQQKSSQAPKLLFHYYDKDFNNEADTPDNFQSRRPNTSFCFLDIRSPGLGDTAMYLCATSRDGVSSSGNTIYFGEGSWLTVV.

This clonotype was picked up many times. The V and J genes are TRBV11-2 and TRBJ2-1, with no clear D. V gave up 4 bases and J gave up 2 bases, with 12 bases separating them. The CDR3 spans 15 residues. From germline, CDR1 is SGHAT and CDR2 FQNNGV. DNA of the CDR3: TGTGCCAGCAGCTCGGAGTGGGCCACCTACAATGAGCAGTTCTTC. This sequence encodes CASSSEWATYNEQFF.

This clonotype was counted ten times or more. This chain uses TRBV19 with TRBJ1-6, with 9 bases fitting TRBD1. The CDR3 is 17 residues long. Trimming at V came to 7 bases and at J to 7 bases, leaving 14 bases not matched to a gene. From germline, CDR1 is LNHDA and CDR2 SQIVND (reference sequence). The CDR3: CASNRRGQGASNSPLHF. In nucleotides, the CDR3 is TGTGCCAGTAATCGTCGGGGACAGGGAGCTTCGAATTCACCCCTCCACTTT.

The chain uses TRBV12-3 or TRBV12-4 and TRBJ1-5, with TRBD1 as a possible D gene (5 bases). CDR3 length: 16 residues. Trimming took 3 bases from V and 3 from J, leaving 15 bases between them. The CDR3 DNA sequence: TGTGCCAGCAGTTTGGGGGGGACTGCTTCCAATCAGCCCCAGCATTTT. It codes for CASSLGGTASNQPQHF.